The present TCR beta chain was sequenced within a study of T-cell memory formation after mild COVID-19. TCRdb recomputed calls from the 5' RACE reads with MiXCR, one row per CDR3 protein. The sample includes approximately 490,000 distinct CDR3 sequences, roughly 22% of them seen just once. CDR3 size: 15 residues. V shed 3 bases and J shed 6 bases, with 17 bases lying between them. CDR1 is MDHEN, CDR2 SYDVKM, per germline. The TCR comes from an adult woman who had mild COVID-19 (a few samples of this study predate the infection). Cell type and time point are not known. The chain links TRBV28 to TRBJ1-2; the D gene is possibly TRBD1 (6 bases). Sequenced: PBMCs or a T cell subset sorted from them (not recorded which). CDR3 sequence: CASSFSGRGGNGYTF. The CDR3 region has the DNA TGTGCCAGCAGTTTTTCGGGTCGAGGGGGTAATGGCTACACCTTC.